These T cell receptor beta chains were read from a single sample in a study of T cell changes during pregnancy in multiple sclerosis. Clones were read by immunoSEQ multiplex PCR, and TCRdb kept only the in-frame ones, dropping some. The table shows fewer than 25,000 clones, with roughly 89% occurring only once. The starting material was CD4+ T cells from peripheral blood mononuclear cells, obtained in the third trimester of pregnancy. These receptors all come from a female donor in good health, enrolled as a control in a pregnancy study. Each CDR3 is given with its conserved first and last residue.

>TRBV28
CASSSKGRSGYRGHEQYF
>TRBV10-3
CAISEGSPGLPHNEQFF
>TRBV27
CASSPGTGGREKLFF
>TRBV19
CASKREVTMSNSPLHF
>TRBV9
CASSVAGGGGRSTDTQYF
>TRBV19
CASTSGGQGEQPQHF
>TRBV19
CATSGQGGYYEQYF
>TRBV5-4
CASSLVGQGGDTQYF
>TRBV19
CASSPLTGGLDNNEQFF
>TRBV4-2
CASSQGGPDNAGELFF
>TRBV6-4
CASSEIAGGNNEQFF
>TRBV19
CASSIRYGDRGVEAFF
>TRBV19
CASLGQETYGYTF
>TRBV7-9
CASSSDTANYGYTF
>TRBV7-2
CASSLIGGSSTDTQYF
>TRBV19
CASSPRQGAREQYF
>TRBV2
CASSEDQYTEAFF
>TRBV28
CASSHLTGGRETQYF
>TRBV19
CASSTRRGLAGFYEQYF
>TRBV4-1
CASSQAGGAGGQETQYF
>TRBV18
CASSPTGVFGNQPQHF
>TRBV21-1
CASSKEGEGDDPQETQYF